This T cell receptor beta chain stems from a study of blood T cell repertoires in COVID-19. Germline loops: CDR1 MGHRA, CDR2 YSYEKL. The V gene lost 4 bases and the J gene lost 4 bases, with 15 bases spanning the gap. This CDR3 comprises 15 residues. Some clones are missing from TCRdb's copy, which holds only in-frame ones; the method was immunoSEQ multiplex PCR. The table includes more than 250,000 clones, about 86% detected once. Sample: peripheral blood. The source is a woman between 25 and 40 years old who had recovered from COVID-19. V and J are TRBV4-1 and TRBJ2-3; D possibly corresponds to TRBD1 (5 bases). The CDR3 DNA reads TGCGCCAGCAGCCTGGGGATTGGGGCGCCAGATACGCAGTATTTT. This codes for CASSLGIGAPDTQYF.